Below are 9 T cell receptor beta chains sequenced from a single sample in a study of technical replicates of blood from a handful of donors. Sequencing used immunoSEQ multiplex PCR; TCRdb keeps in-frame clones, though not all of them. The table lists 12,000 or so clones, roughly nine tenths of them singletons, with about 8% in the top ten. Sequencing input: PBMCs. The receptors originated from a human donor in good health.

The chain links TRBV5-1 to TRBJ2-1; 7 bases align to TRBD2. V lost 6 bases and J lost 5; bases outside the gene matches: 11. The CDR3 extends over 15 amino acids. From germline, CDR1 is SGHRS and CDR2 YFSETQ. The CDR3 bases are TGCGCCAGCATGAGACCGGGACTACGGAACAATGAGCAGTTCTTC. Its translation is CASMRPGLRNNEQFF.

The V gene is TRBV29-1, the J gene TRBJ2-7; a weak D match, TRBD1 (5 bases). V lost 1 base and J 2 bases, leaving 6 bases between the germline ends. The CDR3 has 12 residues. The germline V gene encodes CDR1 SQVTM and CDR2 ANQGSEA. This CDR3 is CSVEGQPYEQYF. The CDR3 DNA reads TGCAGCGTTGAAGGACAGCCCTACGAGCAGTACTTC.

CDR3 in DNA: TGTGCCAGCAGCGTCGGGCAGGGGGCCCACAATGAGCAGTTCTTC. Its protein product is CASSVGQGAHNEQFF. This sequence joins TRBV11-3 and TRBJ2-1; 8 bases map to TRBD1. J gave up 5 bases and V 5 bases, and 8 bases lay outside the gene matches. There are 15 residues in the CDR3. CDR1 is SGHNT, CDR2 YENEEA, per germline. The variable domain in full, completed from reference TRBV11-3 and TRBJ2-1, reads EAGVVQSPRYKIIEKKQPVAFWCNPISGHNTLYWYLQNLGQGPELLIRYENEEAVDDSQLPKDRFSAERLKGVDSTLKIQPAELGDSAVYLCASSVGQGAHNEQFFGPGTRLTVL.

The J gene is TRBJ1-2, the V gene TRBV27, with D possibly TRBD1 on 5 matching bases. CDR1 is MNHEY and CDR2 is SMNVEV in the germline V gene (reference sequence). The V end lost 1 base, the J end lost 7 bases, and 10 bases lay between the germline ends. This CDR3 contains 13 residues. CDR3 residues: CASSLLGGGGYTF. The CDR3 DNA reads TGTGCCAGCAGTTTATTGGGGGGAGGTGGCTACACCTTC.

The CDR3, as DNA: TGTGCCAGCAGCTTAGAAAGCGTCAGGGACGGGGAGCTGTTTTTT. Protein: CASSLESVRDGELFF. The chain uses TRBV7-8 and TRBJ2-2; TRBD1 is a possible D gene (5 bases). V was clipped by 1 base and J by 7 bases, with 13 bases between them. The CDR3 is made up of 15 amino acids. Germline-derived CDR1 and CDR2 are SGHVS and FQNEAQ.

This rearrangement joins TRBV6-5 to TRBJ1-2, with TRBD1 matching over 9 bases. CDR1 and CDR2 from the germline V gene are MNHEY and SVGAGI. The junction had 5 bases not matched to a gene; V was cut back by 4 bases and J by 2 bases. This CDR3 comprises 15 residues. CDR3 region: CASSSRTGANYGYTF. CDR3 nucleotides: TGTGCCAGCAGTTCCCGGACAGGGGCGAACTATGGCTACACCTTC.

This clone was picked up a small number of times. This sequence joins TRBV18 and TRBJ1-1, with D perhaps TRBD1 (6 bases). This CDR3 is built from 13 residues. Per the germline V gene, CDR1 is KGHSH and CDR2 is LQKENI. The germline V and J ends were trimmed by 4 bases and 6 bases, with 12 bases remaining between them. CDR3 sequence: CASSLSGGPEAFF. The CDR3 coding sequence is TGTGCCAGCTCACTCTCTGGGGGCCCTGAAGCTTTCTTT.

This clone was seen a single time. The CDR3 region is CASSSAGGPDIQYF. The CDR3 nucleotides read TGTGCCAGCAGCTCAGCGGGAGGGCCGGACATTCAGTACTTC. V usage is TRBV5-6 and J usage is TRBJ2-4; 10 bases line up with TRBD2. Germline V gives CDR1 SGHDT, CDR2 YYEEEE. The CDR3 extends over 14 amino acids. Trimming removed 3 bases from V and 8 bases from J; junction bases left unmatched: 5.

The chain joins TRBV21-1 to TRBJ2-1; TRBD1, the table's D call, was not compared with the DNA. TRBV21-1 is classified as a pseudogene. The CDR3 spans 15 residues. DNA for the CDR3: TGTGCCAGCAGCAAAGAAGGGACAGGGGGCTATGAGCAGTTCTTC. Translation gives CASSKEGTGGYEQFF.